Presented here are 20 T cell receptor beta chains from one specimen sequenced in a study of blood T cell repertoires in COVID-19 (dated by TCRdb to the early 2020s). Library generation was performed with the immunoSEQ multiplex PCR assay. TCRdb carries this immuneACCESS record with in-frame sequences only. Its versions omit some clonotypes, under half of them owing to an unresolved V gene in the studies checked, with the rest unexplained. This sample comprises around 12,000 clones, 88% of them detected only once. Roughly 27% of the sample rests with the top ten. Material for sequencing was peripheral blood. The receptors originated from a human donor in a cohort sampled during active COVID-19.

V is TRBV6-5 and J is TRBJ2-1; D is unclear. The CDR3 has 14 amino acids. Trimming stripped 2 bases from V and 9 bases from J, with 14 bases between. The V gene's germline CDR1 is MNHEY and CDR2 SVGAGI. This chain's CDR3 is CASSYDSPVGEQFF. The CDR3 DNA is TGTGCCAGCAGTTACGACTCACCGGTGGGTGAGCAGTTCTTC.

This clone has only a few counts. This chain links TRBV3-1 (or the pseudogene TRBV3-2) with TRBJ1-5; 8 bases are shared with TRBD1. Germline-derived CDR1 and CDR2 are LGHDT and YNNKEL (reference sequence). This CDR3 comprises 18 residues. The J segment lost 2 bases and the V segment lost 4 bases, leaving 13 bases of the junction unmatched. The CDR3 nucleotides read TGTGCCAGCAGCCTCACCCTACAGGGGGGCTCCGGCAATCAGCCCCAGCATTTT. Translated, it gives CASSLTLQGGSGNQPQHF.

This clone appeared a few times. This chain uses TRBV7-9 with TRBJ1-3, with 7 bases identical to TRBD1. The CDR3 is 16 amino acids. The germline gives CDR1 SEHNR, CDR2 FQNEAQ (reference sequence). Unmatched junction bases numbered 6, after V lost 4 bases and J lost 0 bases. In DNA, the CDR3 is TGTGCCAGCAGCTCCCTCCGGGACAGCTCTGGAAACACCATATATTTT. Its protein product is CASSSLRDSSGNTIYF.

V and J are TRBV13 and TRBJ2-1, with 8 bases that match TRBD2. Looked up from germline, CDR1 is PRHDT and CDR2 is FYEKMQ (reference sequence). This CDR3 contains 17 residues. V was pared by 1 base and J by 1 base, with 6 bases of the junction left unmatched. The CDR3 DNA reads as TGTGCCAGCAGCTTAGAGGCGGGAGGTACATCCTACAATGAGCAGTTCTTC. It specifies CASSLEAGGTSYNEQFF.

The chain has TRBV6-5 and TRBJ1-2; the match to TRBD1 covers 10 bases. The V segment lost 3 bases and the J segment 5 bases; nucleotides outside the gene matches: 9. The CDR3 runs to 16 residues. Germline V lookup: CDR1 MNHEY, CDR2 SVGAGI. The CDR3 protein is CASSYVRTGGGYGYTF. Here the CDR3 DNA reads TGTGCCAGCAGTTATGTCCGGACAGGGGGTGGGTATGGCTACACCTTC.

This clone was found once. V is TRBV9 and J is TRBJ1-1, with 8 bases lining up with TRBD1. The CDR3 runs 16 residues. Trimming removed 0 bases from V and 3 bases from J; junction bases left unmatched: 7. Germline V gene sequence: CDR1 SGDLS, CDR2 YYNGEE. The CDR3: CASSVEAGGWDTEAFF. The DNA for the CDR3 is TGTGCCAGCAGCGTAGAGGCAGGGGGCTGGGACACTGAAGCTTTCTTT.

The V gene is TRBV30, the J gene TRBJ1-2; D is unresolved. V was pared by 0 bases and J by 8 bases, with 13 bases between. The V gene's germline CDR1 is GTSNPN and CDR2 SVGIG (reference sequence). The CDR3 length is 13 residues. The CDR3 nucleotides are TGTGCCTGGAGTGTTATGGGTGAGGGCGGCTACACCTTC. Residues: CAWSVMGEGGYTF.

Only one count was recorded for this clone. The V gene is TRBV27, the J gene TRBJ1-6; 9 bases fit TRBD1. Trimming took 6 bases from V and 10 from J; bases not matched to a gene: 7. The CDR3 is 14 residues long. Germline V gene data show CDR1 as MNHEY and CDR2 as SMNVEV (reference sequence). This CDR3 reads CASSRTGALSPLHF. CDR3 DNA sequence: TGTGCCAGCAGCCGGACAGGGGCCTTATCACCCCTCCACTTT.

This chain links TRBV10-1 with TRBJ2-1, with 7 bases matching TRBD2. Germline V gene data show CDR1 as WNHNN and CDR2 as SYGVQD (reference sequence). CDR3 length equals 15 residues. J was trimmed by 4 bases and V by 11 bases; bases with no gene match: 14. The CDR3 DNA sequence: TGCGCCGGATGGGAGCTAGCGGCTCGATACAATGAGCAGTTCTTC. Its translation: CAGWELAARYNEQFF.

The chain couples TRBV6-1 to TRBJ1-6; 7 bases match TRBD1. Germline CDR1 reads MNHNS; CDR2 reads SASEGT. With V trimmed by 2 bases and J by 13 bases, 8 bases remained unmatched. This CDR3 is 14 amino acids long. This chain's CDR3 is CASSESVQGTPLHF. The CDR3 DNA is TGTGCCAGCAGTGAATCTGTACAGGGGACTCCCCTCCACTTT.

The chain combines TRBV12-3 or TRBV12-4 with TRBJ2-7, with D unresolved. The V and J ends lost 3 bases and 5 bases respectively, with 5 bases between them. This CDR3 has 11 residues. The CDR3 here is CASSFLHEQYF. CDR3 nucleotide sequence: TGTGCCAGCAGTTTCCTCCACGAGCAGTACTTC.

The CDR3 nucleotides read TGTGCCAGCAGCCAAGCGGGGAGGATCTACGAGCAGTACTTC. Amino acids: CASSQAGRIYEQYF. The chain couples TRBV3-1 (or the pseudogene TRBV3-2) to TRBJ2-7, with D possibly TRBD2 on 6 matching bases. CDR1 and CDR2 (germline): LGHDT, YNNKEL (reference sequence). This CDR3 region has 14 residues. V shed 1 base and J shed 3 bases, with 10 bases lying between them.

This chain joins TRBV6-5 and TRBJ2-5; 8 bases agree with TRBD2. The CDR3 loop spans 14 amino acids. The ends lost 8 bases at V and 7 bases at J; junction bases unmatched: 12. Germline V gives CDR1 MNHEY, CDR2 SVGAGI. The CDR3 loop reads CASRRGLALGTQYF. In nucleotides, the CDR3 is TGTGCCAGCCGTAGAGGACTAGCCCTAGGGACCCAGTACTTC.

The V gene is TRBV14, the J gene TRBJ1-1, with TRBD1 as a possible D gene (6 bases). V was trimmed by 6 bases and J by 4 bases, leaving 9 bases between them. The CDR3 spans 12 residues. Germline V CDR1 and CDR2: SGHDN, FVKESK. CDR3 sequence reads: CASSKGGTEAFF. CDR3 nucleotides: TGTGCCAGCAGTAAAGGGGGCACTGAAGCTTTCTTT.

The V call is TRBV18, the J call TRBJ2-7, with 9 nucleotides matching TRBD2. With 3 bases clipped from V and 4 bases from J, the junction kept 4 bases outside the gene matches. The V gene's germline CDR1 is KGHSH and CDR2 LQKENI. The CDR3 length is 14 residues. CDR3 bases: TGTGCCAGCTCACCCTCGCGGGAGGGTTACGAGCAGTACTTC. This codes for CASSPSREGYEQYF. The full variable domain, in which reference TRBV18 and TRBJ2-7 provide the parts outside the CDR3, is NAGVMQNPRHLVRRRGQEARLRCSPMKGHSHVYWYRQLPEEGLKFMVYLQKENIIDESGMPKERFSAEFPKEGPSILRIQQVVRGDSAAYFCASSPSREGYEQYFGPGTRLTVT.

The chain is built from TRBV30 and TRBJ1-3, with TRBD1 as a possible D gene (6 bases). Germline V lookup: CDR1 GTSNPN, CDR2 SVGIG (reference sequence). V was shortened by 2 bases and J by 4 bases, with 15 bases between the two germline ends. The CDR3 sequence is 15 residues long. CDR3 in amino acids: CAWSRTGMFGNTIYF. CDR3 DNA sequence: TGTGCCTGGAGTCGTACAGGGATGTTCGGAAACACCATATATTTT.

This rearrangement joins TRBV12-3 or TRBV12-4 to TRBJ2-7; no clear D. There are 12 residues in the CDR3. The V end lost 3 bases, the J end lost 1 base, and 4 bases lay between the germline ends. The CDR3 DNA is TGTGCCAGCAGTTTCCTGTCCTACGAGCAGTACTTC. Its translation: CASSFLSYEQYF.

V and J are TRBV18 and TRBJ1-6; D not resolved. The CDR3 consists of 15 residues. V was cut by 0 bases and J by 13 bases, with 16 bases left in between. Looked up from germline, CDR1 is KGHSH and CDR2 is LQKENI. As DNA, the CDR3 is TGTGCCAGCTCACCACCGAGCGGGTGGTGGGCCCCCCTCCACTTT. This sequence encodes CASSPPSGWWAPLHF. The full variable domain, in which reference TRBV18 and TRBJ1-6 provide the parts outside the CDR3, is NAGVMQNPRHLVRRRGQEARLRCSPMKGHSHVYWYRQLPEEGLKFMVYLQKENIIDESGMPKERFSAEFPKEGPSILRIQQVVRGDSAAYFCASSPPSGWWAPLHFGNGTRLTVT.

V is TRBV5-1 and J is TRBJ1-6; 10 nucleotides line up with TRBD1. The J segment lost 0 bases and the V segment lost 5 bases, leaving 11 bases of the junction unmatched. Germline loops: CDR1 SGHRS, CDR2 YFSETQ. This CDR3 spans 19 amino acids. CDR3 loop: CASRPSGQGTSSYNSPLHF. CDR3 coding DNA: TGCGCCAGCAGGCCATCGGGACAGGGGACGAGCTCCTATAATTCACCCCTCCACTTT.

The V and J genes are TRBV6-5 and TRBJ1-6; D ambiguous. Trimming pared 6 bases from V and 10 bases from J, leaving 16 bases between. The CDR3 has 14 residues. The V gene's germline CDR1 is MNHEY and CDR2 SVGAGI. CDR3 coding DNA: TGTGCCAGCAGCACGCGGAGGGATGGGTCACCCCTCCACTTT. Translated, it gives CASSTRRDGSPLHF.